The 23 T cell receptor beta chains given below trace back to one sample, sequenced in a study of lymphopenia after photon versus proton radiotherapy (dated by TCRdb to the late 2010s). The library was prepared using the immunoSEQ multiplex PCR assay. Drawn from immuneACCESS, this table holds only the in-frame rearrangements with V and J called that TCRdb kept. Clones are partly lost; checked studies trace under half to an unresolved V gene and leave the rest unexplained. This sample has 20,000 to 25,000 clones in its table, and around four fifths of those were observed once. Roughly 2.6% of the sample belongs to the ten largest clones. The sample here was peripheral blood, taken from a patient treated with photon-based radiotherapy. The receptors derive from a woman in her forties or fifties with pancreatic cancer.

The genes are TRBV9 and TRBJ2-3; either TRBD1 or TRBD2 may supply D (7 bases each). Trimming cost V 6 bases and J 5 bases, with 16 bases left between them. Germline V gene data show CDR1 as SGDLS and CDR2 as YYNGEE. The CDR3 totals 14 residues. CDR3 nucleotide sequence: TGTGCCAGCAACCCAGGGGGGGAGGGAGATACGCAGTATTTT. Translated: CASNPGGEGDTQYF.

The genes are TRBV18 and TRBJ2-1; no reliable D call. There are 11 residues in the CDR3. Trimming took off 4 bases at V and 10 bases at J, with 8 bases between the two ends. Germline CDR1 is KGHSH and CDR2 is LQKENI. CDR3 sequence: CASSLDLEQFF. CDR3 DNA sequence: TGTGCCAGCTCACTGGACCTGGAGCAGTTCTTC.

V usage is TRBV19 and J usage is TRBJ2-3, with D maybe TRBD2 (7 bases). V was shortened by 6 bases and J by 3 bases, with 16 bases between the two germline ends. The germline V gene encodes CDR1 LNHDA and CDR2 SQIVND (reference sequence). CDR3 size: 15 residues. The CDR3 nucleotides are TGTGCCAGTAGCCAATCGGGGGGCTGGACAGATACGCAGTATTTT. It specifies CASSQSGGWTDTQYF.

The rearrangement links TRBV10-3 to TRBJ2-7; TRBD1 is a possible D gene (5 bases). The CDR3 sequence is 18 residues long. Germline V CDR1 and CDR2: ENHRY, SYGVKD. V dropped 0 bases and J dropped 2 bases, with 20 bases sitting between them. DNA for the CDR3: TGTGCCATCAGTGAGTCGACCCCAGGGCATAATACTCCCTACGAGCAGTACTTC. Its translation: CAISESTPGHNTPYEQYF.

This clone appeared a single time. The chain couples TRBV19 to TRBJ2-3, with TRBD1 matching over 10 bases. Germline values: CDR1 LNHDA, CDR2 SQIVND (reference sequence). Losses at the gene ends were 4 bases for V and 5 bases for J; bases not matched to a gene: 9. The CDR3 totals 16 residues. In DNA, the CDR3 is TGTGCCAGTAGTACGCGCGACAGGGGGCATGAAGATACGCAGTATTTT. Residues: CASSTRDRGHEDTQYF.

The chain has TRBV7-8 and TRBJ1-6, with a tentative D call TRBD1 (6 bases). The CDR3 contains 14 residues. V was clipped by 5 bases and J by 7 bases, with 12 bases between them. Looked up from germline, CDR1 is SGHVS and CDR2 is FQNEAQ. The CDR3: CASSPDRGNSPLHF. The CDR3, as DNA: TGTGCCAGCAGCCCGGACAGAGGGAATTCACCCCTCCACTTT.

V is TRBV5-1 and J is TRBJ2-4, with 7 bases fitting TRBD1. The CDR3 contains 15 residues. V was pared by 4 bases and J by 6 bases, with 10 bases of the junction left unmatched. In germline, CDR1 is SGHRS, CDR2 YFSETQ. This chain's CDR3 is CASSTVAGTVNIQYF. In nucleotides, the CDR3 is TGCGCCAGCAGCACCGTGGCCGGGACAGTAAACATTCAGTACTTC.

The gene calls are TRBV19 and TRBJ1-1; 8 nucleotides match TRBD1. Germline CDR1 LNHDA, CDR2 SQIVND (reference sequence). The CDR3 has 14 residues. Germline trimming cut 4 bases from V and 0 bases from J; bases unmatched to any gene: 1. CDR3 DNA sequence: TGTGCCAGTAGTAGGACAGGGTTGAACACTGAAGCTTTCTTT. Translating gives CASSRTGLNTEAFF. Full variable domain (outside the CDR3, taken from reference TRBV19 and TRBJ1-1): DGGITQSPKYLFRKEGQNVTLSCEQNLNHDAMYWYRQDPGQGLRLIYYSQIVNDFQKGDIAEGYSVSREKKESFPLTVTSAQKNPTAFYLCASSRTGLNTEAFFGQGTRLTVV.

This chain joins TRBV27 and TRBJ2-7, with 13 bases aligning to TRBD2. The V gene end was trimmed by 3 bases and the J gene end by 6 bases; junction bases not matched to a gene: 5. Per the germline V gene, CDR1 is MNHEY and CDR2 is SMNVEV (reference sequence). CDR3 length equals 15 residues. CDR3 sequence: CASSFLGLAGVEQYF. The CDR3 DNA reads TGTGCCAGCAGTTTTCTTGGACTAGCGGGAGTCGAGCAGTACTTC.

CDR3 nucleotide sequence: TGTGCCAGCAGCTACCGGACAGGGGCGACAGATACGCAGTATTTT. Its translation: CASSYRTGATDTQYF. This rearrangement joins TRBV5-8 to TRBJ2-3; 9 nucleotides line up with TRBD1. Germline CDR1 and CDR2: SGHTS and YDEGEE. V dropped 3 bases and J dropped 3; count of bases not matched to a gene: 5. The CDR3 runs to 15 residues.

DNA for the CDR3: TGTGCCAGCAGTGGGGGGACGGCGTCCTACGAGCAGTACTTC. This codes for CASSGGTASYEQYF. The genes are TRBV6-1 and TRBJ2-7; D possibly uses TRBD1 or TRBD2 (5 bases each). Trimming took 4 bases from V and 1 from J, leaving 11 bases between them. Germline-derived CDR1 and CDR2 are MNHNS and SASEGT. The CDR3 has 14 residues.

This clone was counted a few times. J is TRBJ2-7 and V is TRBV28, with a possible D match to TRBD2 (5 bases). CDR1 is MDHEN, CDR2 SYDVKM, per germline. V was trimmed by 4 bases and J by 3 bases, leaving 16 bases between them. CDR3 length: 15 residues. The CDR3 DNA sequence: TGTGCCAGCAGTTCGTACGGGAATCTTGGCTACGAGCAGTACTTC. As protein: CASSSYGNLGYEQYF.

This sequence joins TRBV10-2 and TRBJ1-5, with D possibly matching TRBD1 (5 bases). V was clipped by 7 bases and J by 2 bases, with 15 bases between them. In germline, CDR1 is WSHSY, CDR2 SAAADI. The CDR3 extends over 15 amino acids. The DNA for the CDR3 is TGCGCCAGCACTGGGGGACCCGAGGGCAATCAGCCCCAGCATTTT. Translation gives CASTGGPEGNQPQHF.

The chain combines TRBV6-5 with TRBJ2-7; 10 positions agree with TRBD2. This CDR3 is 15 amino acids long. J was trimmed by 5 bases and V by 6 bases; bases with no gene match: 10. Germline CDR1 and CDR2: MNHEY and SVGAGI. The CDR3: CASSSLAGVSNEQYF. The DNA for the CDR3 is TGTGCCAGCAGCTCGCTAGCGGGAGTGTCCAACGAGCAGTACTTC.

The chain joins TRBV30 to TRBJ1-2; D is unresolved. The germline V gene encodes CDR1 GTSNPN and CDR2 SVGIG (reference sequence). Deletions cut 5 bases from V and 2 bases from J, with 9 bases between. The CDR3 is 12 amino acids. As DNA, the CDR3 is TGTGCCTGGTGGGTAATGAACTATGGCTACACCTTC. This codes for CAWWVMNYGYTF.

This chain uses TRBV7-8 with TRBJ2-1, with D perhaps TRBD1 (6 bases). The length of the CDR3 is 14 residues. CDR1 and CDR2 (germline): SGHVS, FQNEAQ. The germline V and J ends were trimmed by 4 bases and 7 bases, with 14 bases remaining between them. This CDR3 reads CASSSTDRFNEQFF. DNA of the CDR3: TGTGCCAGCAGCTCTACGGACAGATTTAATGAGCAGTTCTTC.

A few counts support this clone. Other DNA sequences from this sample encode an identical CDR3 as well. The chain uses TRBV19 and TRBJ2-2; the D gene could be TRBD1 or TRBD2 (5 bases each). Trimming took off 5 bases at V and 2 bases at J, with 9 bases between the two ends. Germline CDR1 is LNHDA and CDR2 is SQIVND (reference sequence). This CDR3 is built from 14 residues. The DNA for the CDR3 is TGTGCCAGTAGTCCGGGACCAAACACCGGGGAGCTGTTTTTT. Its protein is CASSPGPNTGELFF.

This chain uses TRBV27 with TRBJ1-1; a possible D gene is TRBD1 (5 bases). Germline V gene data show CDR1 as MNHEY and CDR2 as SMNVEV (reference sequence). V was cut by 4 bases and J by 1 base, with 10 bases left in between. The CDR3 covers 14 residues. The CDR3 reads CASSWEGPNTEAFF. The CDR3 nucleotides are TGTGCCAGCAGTTGGGAGGGACCGAACACTGAAGCTTTCTTT.

About this clone: At one end the junction does not follow the germline gene, possibly because of a read error. As DNA, the CDR3 is TGTGCCAGTAGTATAGAATTACGGCGTCCTATATCGGTCTTC. Translated: CASSIELRRPISVF. The genes are TRBV19 and TRBJ2-1; unclear D gene. The germline CDR1 and CDR2 sequences are LNHDA and SQIVND (reference sequence). This CDR3 has 14 residues. The entire variable domain, with the rest obtained from reference TRBV19 and TRBJ2-1, is as follows: DGGITQSPKYLFRKEGQNVTLSCEQNLNHDAMYWYRQDPGQGLRLIYYSQIVNDFQKGDIAEGYSVSREKKESFPLTVTSAQKNPTAFYLCASSIELRRPISVFGPGTRLTVL.

In this sample, this clone turned up a few times. This rearrangement joins TRBV15 to TRBJ2-1, with TRBD1 identical over 7 bases. There are 16 residues in the CDR3. Trimming at V came to 5 bases and at J to 5 bases, leaving 12 bases not matched to a gene. Germline V gene sequence: CDR1 LNHNV, CDR2 YYDKDF (reference sequence). CDR3 loop: CATSPERQGGNNEQFF. DNA for the CDR3: TGTGCCACCAGCCCAGAGCGACAGGGTGGTAACAATGAGCAGTTCTTC.

The chain uses TRBV28 and TRBJ2-7; either TRBD1 or TRBD2 may supply D (5 bases each). CDR1 and CDR2 from the germline V gene are MDHEN and SYDVKM. V gave up 3 bases and J gave up 0 bases, with 12 bases separating them. CDR3 size: 15 residues. The CDR3 loop reads CASSFGDRSSYEQYF. Here the CDR3 DNA reads TGTGCCAGCAGTTTTGGGGACCGAAGCTCCTACGAGCAGTACTTC.

This rearrangement joins TRBV11-2 to TRBJ2-2, with 7 bases that match TRBD2. The junction had 2 bases not matched to a gene; V was cut back by 1 base and J by 9 bases. Per germline, CDR1 SGHAT and CDR2 FQNNGV. This CDR3 contains 13 residues. The CDR3 DNA sequence: TGTGCCAGCAGCTTAGCCAGCGGGAGGGAGCTGTTTTTT. It specifies CASSLASGRELFF. Variable domain in full (rest from reference TRBV11-2 and TRBJ2-2): EAGVAQSPRYKIIEKRQSVAFWCNPISGHATLYWYQQILGQGPKLLIQFQNNGVVDDSQLPKDRFSAERLKGVDSTLKIQPAKLEDSAVYLCASSLASGRELFFGEGSRLTVL.

The chain recombines TRBV21-1 with TRBJ2-7; TRBD1, the D gene given by the table, was not confirmed from the DNA. TRBV21-1 is listed as a pseudogene. This CDR3 comprises 15 residues. Written as DNA, the CDR3 is TGTGCCAGCAGCACGATGGGGCGAACGGGCCACGAGCAGTACTTC. Translated: CASSTMGRTGHEQYF.